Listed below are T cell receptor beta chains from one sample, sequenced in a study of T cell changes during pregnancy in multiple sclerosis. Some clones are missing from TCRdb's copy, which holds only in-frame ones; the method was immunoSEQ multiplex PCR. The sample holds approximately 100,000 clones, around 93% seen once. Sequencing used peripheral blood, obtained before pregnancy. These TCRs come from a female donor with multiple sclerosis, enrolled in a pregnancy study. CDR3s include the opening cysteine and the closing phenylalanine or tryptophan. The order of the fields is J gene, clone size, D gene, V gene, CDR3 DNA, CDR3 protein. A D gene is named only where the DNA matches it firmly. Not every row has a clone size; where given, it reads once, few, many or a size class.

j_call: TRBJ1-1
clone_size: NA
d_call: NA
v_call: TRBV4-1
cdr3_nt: TGCGCCAGCAGCCAAAGTATTCCAGGAACCATGAACACTGAAGCTTTCTTT
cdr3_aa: CASSQSIPGTMNTEAFF

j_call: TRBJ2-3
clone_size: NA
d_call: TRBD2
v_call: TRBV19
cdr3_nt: TGTGCCAGTAGTAACGTAGCGGGAGGAAGAAATACGCAGTATTTT
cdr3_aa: CASSNVAGGRNTQYF

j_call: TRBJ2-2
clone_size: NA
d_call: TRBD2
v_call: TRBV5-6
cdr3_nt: TGTGCCAGCAGCCAAGGACTAGCGGGACTAACCGGGGAGCTGTTTTTT
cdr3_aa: CASSQGLAGLTGELFF

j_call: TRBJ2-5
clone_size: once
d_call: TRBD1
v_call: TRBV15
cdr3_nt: TGTGCCACCAGCTCGCCGGGACAGGGGATGAAGACCCAGTACTTC
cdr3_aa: CATSSPGQGMKTQYF

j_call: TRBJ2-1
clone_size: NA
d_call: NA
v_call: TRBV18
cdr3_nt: TGTGCCAGCTCACCGACAATGGGGGGAATTGACTACAATGAGCAGTTCTTC
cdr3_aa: CASSPTMGGIDYNEQFF

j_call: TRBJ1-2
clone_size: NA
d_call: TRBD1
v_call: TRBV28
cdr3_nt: TGTGCCAGCAAGACCTCCGGGACAGGTTATTTCTATGGCTACACCTTC
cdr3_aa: CASKTSGTGYFYGYTF

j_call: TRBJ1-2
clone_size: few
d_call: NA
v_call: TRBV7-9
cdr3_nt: TGTGCCAGCAGCTTAGTGGCGGGTTATGGCTACACCTTC
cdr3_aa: CASSLVAGYGYTF

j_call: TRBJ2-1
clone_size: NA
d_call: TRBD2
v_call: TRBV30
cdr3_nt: TGTGCCTGGAGACTTCCCGGGGGACTAGCGTACAATGAGCAGTTCTTC
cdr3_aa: CAWRLPGGLAYNEQFF

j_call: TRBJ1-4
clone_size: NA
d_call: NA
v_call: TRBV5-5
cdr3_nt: TGTGCCAGCAGCTCATTCTCCGGACCCGGAGGAGGGTTGACTAATGAAAAACTGTTTTTT
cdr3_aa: CASSSFSGPGGGLTNEKLFF

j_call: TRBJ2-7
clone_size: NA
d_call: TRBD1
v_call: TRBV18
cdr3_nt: TGTGCCAGCTCACTTGACAGGGACCCTTTCTACGAGCAGTACTTC
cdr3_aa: CASSLDRDPFYEQYF

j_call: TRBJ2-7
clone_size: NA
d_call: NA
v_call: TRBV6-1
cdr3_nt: TGTGCCAGCAGTGAAAGGGGTTGGGCAGCCATTCGATACTTC
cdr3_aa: CASSERGWAAIRYF

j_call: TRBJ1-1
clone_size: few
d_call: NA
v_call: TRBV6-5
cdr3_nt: TGTGCCAGCACCGCTAGTGGGAACACTGAAGCTTTCTTT
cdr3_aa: CASTASGNTEAFF

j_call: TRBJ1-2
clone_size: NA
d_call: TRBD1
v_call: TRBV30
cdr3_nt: TGTGCCAGGGGCAGGGGGGATGGCTACACCTTC
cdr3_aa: CARGRGDGYTF

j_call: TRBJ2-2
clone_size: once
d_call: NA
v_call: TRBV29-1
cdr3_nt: TGCAGCGTTGCGTCAGGCTCTAGCGAGAACACCGGGGAGCTGTTTTTT
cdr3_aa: CSVASGSSENTGELFF

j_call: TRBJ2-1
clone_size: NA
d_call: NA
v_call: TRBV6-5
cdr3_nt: TGTGCCAGCAGTTCTACCTACAATGAGCAGTTCTTC
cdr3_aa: CASSSTYNEQFF

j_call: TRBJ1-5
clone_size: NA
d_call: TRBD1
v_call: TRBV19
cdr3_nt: TGTGCCAGTAGTATTTTCGGACAGGGCAATCAGCCCCAGCATTTT
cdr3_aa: CASSIFGQGNQPQHF

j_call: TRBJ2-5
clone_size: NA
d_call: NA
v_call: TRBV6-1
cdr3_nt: TGTGCCAGCAGTCCTCTGGGAGGGGGGGAAGAGACCCAGTACTTC
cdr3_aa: CASSPLGGGEETQYF

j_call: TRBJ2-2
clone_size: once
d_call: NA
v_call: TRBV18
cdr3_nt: TGTGCCAGCTCACTACGGACAGATACCGGGGAGCTGTTTTTT
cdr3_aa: CASSLRTDTGELFF

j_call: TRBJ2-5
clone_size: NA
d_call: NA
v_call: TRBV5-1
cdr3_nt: TGCGCCAGCAGCTTGGACAGGGGACTAGAGACCCAGTACTTC
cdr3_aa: CASSLDRGLETQYF

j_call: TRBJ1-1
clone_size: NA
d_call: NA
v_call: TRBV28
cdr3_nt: TGTGCCAGCAGGTTGAGGACAGCTGAAGCTTTCTTT
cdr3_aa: CASRLRTAEAFF

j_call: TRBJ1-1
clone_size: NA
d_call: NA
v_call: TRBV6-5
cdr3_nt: TGTGCCAGCAGTTACGGCCAGGGCACTGAAGCTTTCTTT
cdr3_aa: CASSYGQGTEAFF

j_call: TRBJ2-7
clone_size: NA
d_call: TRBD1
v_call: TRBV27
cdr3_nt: TGTGCCAGCAGTTGGGGGACAGGCCAATACGAGCAGTACTTC
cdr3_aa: CASSWGTGQYEQYF

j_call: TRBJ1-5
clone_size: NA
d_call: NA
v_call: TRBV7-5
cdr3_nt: TGTGTCAGAAGCTTAGCAGGGCAGGGACAACAGCCCCAGCATTTT
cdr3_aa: CVRSLAGQGQQPQHF

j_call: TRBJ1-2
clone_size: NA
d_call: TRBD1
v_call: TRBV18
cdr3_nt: TGTGCCAGCTCACCGACAGGGGATGGCTACACCTTC
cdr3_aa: CASSPTGDGYTF

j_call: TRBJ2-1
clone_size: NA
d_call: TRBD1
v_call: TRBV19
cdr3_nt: TGTGCCAGCGGCGGTGGGGACAGATACAATGAGCAGTTCTTC
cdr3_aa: CASGGGDRYNEQFF

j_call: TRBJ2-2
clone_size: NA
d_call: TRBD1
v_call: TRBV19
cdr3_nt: TGTGCCAGTATCCTAGGACAGGGGAACACCGGGGAGCTGTTTTTT
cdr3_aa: CASILGQGNTGELFF

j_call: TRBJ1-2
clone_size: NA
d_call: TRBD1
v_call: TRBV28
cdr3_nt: TGTGCCAGCAGTTTACAGACAGGGCCCGGCTACACCTTC
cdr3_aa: CASSLQTGPGYTF

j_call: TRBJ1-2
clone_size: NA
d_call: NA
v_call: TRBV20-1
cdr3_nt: TGCAGTGCTACAGGGGACTATGGCTACACCTTC
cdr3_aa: CSATGDYGYTF

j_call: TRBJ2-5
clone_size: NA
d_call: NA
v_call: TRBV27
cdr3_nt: TGTGCCAGCAGTACGGACAGGGAGGGGACGGAGACCCAGTACTTC
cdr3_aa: CASSTDREGTETQYF

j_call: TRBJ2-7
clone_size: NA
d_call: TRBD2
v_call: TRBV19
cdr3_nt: TGTGCCAGTAGTTACGGGGGGAACGAGCAGTACTTC
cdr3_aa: CASSYGGNEQYF

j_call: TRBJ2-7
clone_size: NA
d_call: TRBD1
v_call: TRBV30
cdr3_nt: TGTGCCTGGAGGGGGGACAGGGGGGGCCTCTACGAGCAGTACTTC
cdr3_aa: CAWRGDRGGLYEQYF